One and the same sample provided the 26 T cell receptor beta chains below, sequenced in a study of shared clonotypes between healthy human individuals. TCRdb's table, derived via immunoSEQ multiplex PCR, lists solely in-frame clones and lacks some. This table has around 100,000 clones, just over 65% appearing once. The sample taken for sequencing was memory CD8+ T cells sorted from blood. Subset here: CD45RO+ cells pooled with CCR7-negative TemRA cells. The receptor source for this set is a woman in her twenties or thirties in good health.

The chain recombines TRBV27 with TRBJ2-7; 15 bases agree with TRBD2. The germline V gene has CDR1 MNHEY and CDR2 SMNVEV (reference sequence). V lost 8 bases and J lost 2; bases outside the gene matches: 7. This CDR3 has 16 amino acids. CDR3 in amino acids: CASRGLAGGEPYEQYF. Written as DNA, the CDR3 is TGTGCCAGCCGCGGACTAGCGGGAGGGGAACCCTACGAGCAGTACTTC.

Concerning this clone itself: This sequence is one base from a far larger clone and is likely a read error. This CDR3 is also generated by other DNA sequences in the sample. The chain is built from TRBV27 and TRBJ1-1; TRBD1 matches at 10 bases. Trimming at V came to 5 bases and at J to 4 bases, leaving 1 base not matched to a gene. The germline gives CDR1 MNHEY, CDR2 SMNVEV (reference sequence). The CDR3 runs 13 residues. CDR3 DNA sequence: TGTGCCAGCAGTGACAGGGGGCCCACTGAAGCTTTCTTT. Its protein is CASSDRGPTEAFF.

The chain carries TRBV7-9 and TRBJ2-3; 7 nucleotides match TRBD1. The CDR3 contains 16 residues. The germline gives CDR1 SEHNR, CDR2 FQNEAQ (reference sequence). V lost 5 bases to trimming and J lost 9 bases; unmatched junction nucleotides: 17. The CDR3 DNA is TGTGCCAGCAGCCAGGGGGATCGGACTCCCGGGAAAACGCAGTATTTT. It specifies CASSQGDRTPGKTQYF.

In this sample, this clone turned up a few times. V is TRBV4-2 and J is TRBJ2-1; D possibly uses TRBD1 or TRBD2 (5 bases each). The length of the CDR3 is 13 residues. Germline CDR1 and CDR2: LGHNA and YNFKEQ. Trimming took off 6 bases at V and 6 bases at J, with 12 bases between the two ends. CDR3 sequence (DNA): TGTGCCAGCAGTACCGGGACCCCCAATGAGCAGTTCTTC. This codes for CASSTGTPNEQFF.

The V gene is TRBV6-1, the J gene TRBJ2-5; 11 bases match TRBD1. This CDR3 contains 15 residues. Germline lookup yields CDR1 MNHNS and CDR2 SASEGT. Trimming at V came to 2 bases and at J to 5 bases, leaving 4 bases not matched to a gene. CDR3: CASSEWTGGSETQYF. The CDR3 DNA follows: TGTGCCAGCAGTGAATGGACAGGGGGCTCCGAGACCCAGTACTTC.

This clone was counted at least ten times. This chain uses TRBV27 with TRBJ1-1; D remains unclear. Germline lookup yields CDR1 MNHEY and CDR2 SMNVEV (reference sequence). There are 13 residues in the CDR3. V lost 4 bases and J 4 bases, leaving 10 bases between the germline ends. The chain's CDR3 is CASSWDWSTEAFF. The CDR3 coding sequence is TGTGCCAGCAGTTGGGATTGGAGCACTGAAGCTTTCTTT.

The chain combines TRBV5-4 with TRBJ1-1; no clear D. Germline V gene sequence: CDR1 SGHNT, CDR2 YYREEE (reference sequence). Between the trimmed V and J ends, which lost 3 bases and 11 bases, there was a span of 17 bases. The CDR3 sequence is 13 residues long. CDR3: CASSSESGFKAFF. In DNA, the CDR3 is TGTGCCAGCAGCTCCGAATCAGGTTTTAAGGCTTTCTTT.

The genes are TRBV25-1 and TRBJ2-1; the match to TRBD1 covers 11 bases. In germline, CDR1 is MGHDK, CDR2 SYGVNS. Trimming took 6 bases from V and 5 from J; bases not matched to a gene: 6. The CDR3 length is 15 residues. The CDR3 loop reads CASSDGQGANNEQFF. The CDR3 nucleotides read TGTGCCAGCAGCGACGGACAGGGGGCTAACAATGAGCAGTTCTTC.

This rearrangement joins TRBV2 to TRBJ2-3, with TRBD2 identical over 9 bases. CDR3 length equals 18 residues. Germline V gives CDR1 SNHLY, CDR2 FYNNEI. Trimming removed 2 bases from V and 2 bases from J; junction bases left unmatched: 11. The CDR3 here is CASSETSRSSGITDTQYF. CDR3 nucleotide sequence: TGTGCCAGCAGTGAAACCTCCCGATCTAGCGGGATCACAGATACGCAGTATTTT.

This clone was observed many times. Other DNA sequences in this sample translate to the same CDR3. V is TRBV15 and J is TRBJ1-1, with D possibly being TRBD1 (5 bases). The V end was cut by 3 bases, the J end by 1 base, with 15 bases between. CDR1 and CDR2 from the germline V gene are LNHNV and YYDKDF (reference sequence). The length of the CDR3 is 16 residues. The CDR3 region is CATSSETDSENTEAFF. CDR3 DNA sequence: TGTGCCACCAGCAGTGAAACAGACAGTGAGAACACTGAAGCTTTCTTT.

This clone was seen a few times. The chain couples TRBV28 to TRBJ2-1, with 13 bases fitting TRBD2. V lost 3 bases to trimming and J lost 8 bases; unmatched junction nucleotides: 10. The CDR3 is 17 residues long. Germline V lookup: CDR1 MDHEN, CDR2 SYDVKM. The CDR3 here is CASSFWTSGSLPDEQFF. The CDR3 DNA reads TGTGCCAGCAGTTTTTGGACTAGCGGGAGCCTGCCGGATGAGCAGTTCTTC.

V usage is TRBV27 and J usage is TRBJ2-7, with 9 bases matching TRBD1. The V segment lost 5 bases and the J segment 0 bases; nucleotides outside the gene matches: 2. The CDR3 has 14 residues. Germline loops: CDR1 MNHEY, CDR2 SMNVEV (reference sequence). In nucleotides, the CDR3 is TGTGCCAGCAGTGCGGACAGGGGCTCCTACGAGCAGTACTTC. Translated, it gives CASSADRGSYEQYF.

The sample holds a few counts of this clone. The gene calls are TRBV27 and TRBJ1-2; unclear D gene. CDR1 MNHEY and CDR2 SMNVEV come from the germline V gene (reference sequence). This CDR3 has 14 amino acids. Trimming cost V 4 bases and J 4 bases, with 13 bases left between them. DNA of the CDR3: TGTGCCAGCAGTTCCTCGGCGGGCATCTATGGCTACACCTTC. The encoded protein is CASSSSAGIYGYTF.

The V and J genes are TRBV29-1 and TRBJ1-2; D may be TRBD1 (5 bases). Between the trimmed V and J ends, which lost 6 bases and 1 base, there was a span of 21 bases. CDR1 is SQVTM and CDR2 is ANQGSEA in the germline V gene. CDR3 length: 16 amino acids. DNA of the CDR3: TGCAGCGTAGAGACAGCTTACCCTCACCTTAACTATGGCTACACCTTC. Its protein is CSVETAYPHLNYGYTF.

This chain's CDR3 is CASSTGSYYEQYF. The CDR3 nucleotides are TGTGCCAGCAGCACCGGCAGTTACTACGAGCAGTACTTC. This chain links TRBV5-6 with TRBJ2-7; D is undetermined. Trimming stripped 4 bases from V and 3 bases from J, with 11 bases between. The CDR3 totals 13 residues. Germline CDR1 is SGHDT and CDR2 is YYEEEE.

CDR3 residues: CASSSLTMRYQETQYF. CDR3 DNA sequence: TGTGCCAGCAGTTCTTTGACAATGCGGTACCAAGAGACCCAGTACTTC. This rearrangement joins TRBV28 to TRBJ2-5; D is unresolved. The CDR3 contains 16 residues. Between the trimmed V and J ends, which lost 4 bases and 0 bases, there was a span of 15 bases. Looked up from germline, CDR1 is MDHEN and CDR2 is SYDVKM.

The V and J genes are TRBV6-5 and TRBJ2-7; 11 bases are a match to TRBD2. With 7 bases clipped from V and 5 bases from J, the junction kept 10 bases outside the gene matches. Germline lookup yields CDR1 MNHEY and CDR2 SVGAGI. The CDR3 runs to 15 residues. CDR3 DNA: TGTGCCAGCACCAACGCCCCTAGCGGGAGGAACGAGCAGTACTTC. It yields the protein CASTNAPSGRNEQYF.

V usage is TRBV7-9 and J usage is TRBJ2-6; D not resolved. CDR3 length equals 15 residues. Germline V gene lookup returns CDR1 SEHNR and CDR2 FQNEAQ (reference sequence). Trimming took off 5 bases at V and 0 bases at J, with 8 bases between the two ends. The CDR3: CASSDPLSGANVLTF. In nucleotides, the CDR3 is TGTGCCAGCAGCGATCCCCTCTCTGGGGCCAACGTCCTGACTTTC.

Of note for this clone: This likely reflects a read error, since a far larger clone is one base away. This CDR3 is also generated by other DNA sequences in the sample. The rearrangement joins TRBV28 to TRBJ1-1, with D possibly matching TRBD1 (5 bases). The V end lost 3 bases, the J end lost 3 bases, and 14 bases lay between the germline ends. Germline CDR1 reads MDHEN; CDR2 reads SYDVKM. This CDR3 has 15 amino acids. CDR3 loop: CASSLAEGQYTEAFF. CDR3 sequence (DNA): TGTGCCAGCAGTTTGGCCGAGGGGCAGTACACTGAAGCTTTCTTT.

V is TRBV30 and J is TRBJ1-4; perhaps TRBD1 as D (5 bases). Per the germline V gene, CDR1 is GTSNPN and CDR2 is SVGIG (reference sequence). Trimming left V 3 bases short and J 13 bases short, with 24 bases between. The CDR3 is 15 amino acids. The CDR3 sequence is CAWSGPGTESTGLFF. The CDR3 DNA sequence: TGTGCCTGGAGCGGCCCGGGGACGGAGTCAACCGGACTGTTTTTT.

The chain carries TRBV19 and TRBJ2-1; D gene uncertain. V dropped 5 bases and J dropped 1 base, with 12 bases sitting between them. This CDR3 is 15 amino acids long. Per the germline V gene, CDR1 is LNHDA and CDR2 is SQIVND (reference sequence). The CDR3 DNA reads as TGTGCCAGTAGTCGAGCCAGAGATTCCTACAATGAGCAGTTCTTC. Translation gives CASSRARDSYNEQFF.

V is TRBV28 and J is TRBJ2-7, with D unresolved. The V gene lost 0 bases and the J gene lost 2 bases, with 26 bases spanning the gap. The V gene's germline CDR1 is MDHEN and CDR2 SYDVKM. This CDR3 region has 20 residues. The CDR3, as DNA: TGTGCCAGCAGTTTATGGAAAATATCTAGTGACACAGTCCTGACCTACGAGCAGTACTTC. It specifies CASSLWKISSDTVLTYEQYF. Full variable domain (rest looked up from reference TRBV28 and TRBJ2-7): DVKVTQSSRYLVKRTGEKVFLECVQDMDHENMFWYRQDPGLGLRLIYFSYDVKMKEKGDIPEGYSVSREKKERFSLILESASTNQTSMYLCASSLWKISSDTVLTYEQYFGPGTRLTVT.

There are a few counts of this clone. The rearrangement uses TRBV6-1 and TRBJ2-5, with 11 bases identical to TRBD2. The V gene's germline CDR1 is MNHNS and CDR2 SASEGT. V lost 4 bases, J lost 4 bases, and 8 bases stayed unmatched. The CDR3 length is 16 residues. The CDR3 sequence: CASSGYSGRAGETQYF. CDR3 coding DNA: TGTGCCAGCAGTGGATATAGCGGGAGGGCCGGAGAGACCCAGTACTTC.

This sequence joins TRBV7-3 and TRBJ1-2; D gene unclear. The CDR3 sequence is 12 residues long. The germline V gene has CDR1 SGHTA and CDR2 FQGTGA. Between the trimmed V and J ends, which lost 2 bases and 6 bases, there was a span of 7 bases. Here the CDR3 DNA reads TGTGCCAGCAGCTTAGACGGCCATGGCTACACCTTC. Encoded protein: CASSLDGHGYTF.

The V gene is TRBV6-1, the J gene TRBJ2-1; TRBD2 matches 10 bases. Unmatched junction bases numbered 4, after V lost 1 base and J lost 7 bases. This CDR3 is 15 amino acids long. In germline, CDR1 is MNHNS, CDR2 SASEGT. The CDR3 DNA reads as TGTGCCAGCAGTGAAGAGCTAGCGGGAGTGAATGAGCAGTTCTTC. Translating it yields CASSEELAGVNEQFF.

This clone showed up just once. This chain joins TRBV9 and TRBJ2-7, with 8 bases matching TRBD2. Germline CDR1 SGDLS, CDR2 YYNGEE. The CDR3 extends over 14 amino acids. V lost 4 bases to trimming and J lost 4 bases; unmatched junction nucleotides: 7. The CDR3 reads CASSWGREGYEQYF. For the CDR3, the DNA is TGTGCCAGCAGCTGGGGACGGGAGGGGTACGAGCAGTACTTC.